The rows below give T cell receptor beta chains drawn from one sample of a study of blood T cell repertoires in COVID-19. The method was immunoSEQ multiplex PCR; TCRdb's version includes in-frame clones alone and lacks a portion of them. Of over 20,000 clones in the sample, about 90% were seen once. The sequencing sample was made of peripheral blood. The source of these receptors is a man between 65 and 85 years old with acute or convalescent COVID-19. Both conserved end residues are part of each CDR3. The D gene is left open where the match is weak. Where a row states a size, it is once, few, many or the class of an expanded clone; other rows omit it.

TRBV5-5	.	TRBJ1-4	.	TGTGCCAGCAGTCTGGGGGCCCTAGCCATCACGACTAATGAAAAACTGTTTTTT	CASSLGALAITTNEKLFF
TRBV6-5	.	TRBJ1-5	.	TGTGCCAGCCTTAGAAGCCTCAATCAGCCCCAGCATTTT	CASLRSLNQPQHF
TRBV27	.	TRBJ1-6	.	TGTGCCAGCAGTTTTAGCTCCTATAATTCACCCCTCCACTTT	CASSFSSYNSPLHF
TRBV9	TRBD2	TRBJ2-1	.	TGTGCCAGCAGCGTAGGACTAGCGAATTACAATGAGCAGTTCTTC	CASSVGLANYNEQFF
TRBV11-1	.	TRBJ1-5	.	TGTGCCAGCAGCTCCCACAGGGACCAGCCCCAGCATTTT	CASSSHRDQPQHF
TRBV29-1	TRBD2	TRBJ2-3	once	TGCAGCGTGGGGGGCCCTAGCGGGAGGGCCTTAGATACGCAGTATTTT	CSVGGPSGRALDTQYF
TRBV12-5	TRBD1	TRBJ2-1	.	TGTGCTAGTGGCCTGGACAGGGGCCGTGAGCAGTTCTTC	CASGLDRGREQFF
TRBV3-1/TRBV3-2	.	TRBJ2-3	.	TGTGCCAGCAGCCAAGCGTGGGAGAAGGACACAGATACGCAGTATTTT	CASSQAWEKDTDTQYF
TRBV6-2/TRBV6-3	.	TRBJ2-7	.	TGTGCCAGCAGTTATACGGACTGGGGTAGAAACGAGCAGTACTTC	CASSYTDWGRNEQYF
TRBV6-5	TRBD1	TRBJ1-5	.	TGTGCCAGCAGTCGACAGGGGTTCGGTCAGCCCCAGCATTTT	CASSRQGFGQPQHF
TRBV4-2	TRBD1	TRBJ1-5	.	TGTGCCAGCAGCCCCCGACAGGGGGCCAATCAGCCCCAGCATTTT	CASSPRQGANQPQHF
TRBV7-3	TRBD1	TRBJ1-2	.	TGTGCCAGCAGCTTAACGGGACAGAGCCCTGGCTATGGCTACACCTTC	CASSLTGQSPGYGYTF
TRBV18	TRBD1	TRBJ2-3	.	TGTGCCAGCTCACCACCGGGACAGGGGTCAGATACGCAGTATTTT	CASSPPGQGSDTQYF
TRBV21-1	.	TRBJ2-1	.	TGTGCCAGCAAGACAGGGAAGGCGAAGACCTACAATGAGCAGTTCTTC	CASKTGKAKTYNEQFF
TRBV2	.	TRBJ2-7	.	TGTGCCAGCAGTGAAGTCAGGGGCCACTCCTACGAGCAGTACTTC	CASSEVRGHSYEQYF
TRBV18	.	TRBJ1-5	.	TGTGCCAGCTCTCCCCCAAACTCCGGCCCCGGGGAGCCCCAGCATTTT	CASSPPNSGPGEPQHF
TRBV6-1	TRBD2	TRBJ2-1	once	TGTGCCAGCAGTGCGACTAGCGGGAGTCCCTACAATGAGCAGTTCTTC	CASSATSGSPYNEQFF
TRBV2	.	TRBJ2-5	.	TGTGCCAGCAGGGGCAGAACGAAGCAAGAGACCCAGTACTTC	CASRGRTKQETQYF
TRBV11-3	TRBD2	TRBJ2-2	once	TGTGCCAGCAGCTCTAGGGGAGGCGGGAGGGACACCGGGGAGCTGTTTTTT	CASSSRGGGRDTGELFF
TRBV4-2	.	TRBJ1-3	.	TGTGCCAGCAGCCAAGATCAGACTAACTCTGGAAACACCATATATTTT	CASSQDQTNSGNTIYF
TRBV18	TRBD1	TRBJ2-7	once	TGTGCCAGCTCACCTTACGGGACAGGGACTGACGAGCAGTACTTC	CASSPYGTGTDEQYF
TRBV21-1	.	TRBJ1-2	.	TGTGCCAGCAGTGTACTGGGCTTTCCCTATGGCTACACCTTC	CASSVLGFPYGYTF
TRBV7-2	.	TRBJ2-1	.	TGTGCCAGCAGCCTGAGACTCCCGTCCAATGAGCAGTTCTTC	CASSLRLPSNEQFF
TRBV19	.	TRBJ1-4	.	TGTGCCAGTACTCCTCCGGGCGGGGGTCGTGAAAAACTGTTTTTT	CASTPPGGGREKLFF
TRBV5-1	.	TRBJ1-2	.	TGCGCCAGCAGCTTGGGTCAATGGCCCTATGGCTACACCTTC	CASSLGQWPYGYTF